This T cell receptor (beta chain) was captured by sequencing in a study of response to subunit inactivated influenza vaccine. Notes on the study in general: Authors suggested each seasonal flu vaccination may recruit only limited numbers of new T cells.

Remarks on this clonotype: Its antigen is not known.

The length of the CDR3 is 15 residues. Trimming removed 5 bases from V and 2 bases from J, with 12 bases in between. TCRdb processed the RT-PCR reads anew with MiXCR; each CDR3 protein has one entry. In the table there are 500,000 to 550,000 distinct CDR3 sequences, 6.5% to 8% of which are singletons. The TCR comes from a man between 50 and 75 years old who received an inactivated influenza vaccine. Specimen: PBMCs from blood, collected around 25 months after vaccination. The rearrangement uses TRBV12-3 or TRBV12-4 and TRBJ2-2, with D possibly being TRBD2 (5 bases). The CDR3 region is CASSPDYPNTGELFF. CDR3 coding DNA: TGTGCCAGCAGTCCCGACTATCCTAACACCGGGGAGCTGTTTTTT.